This TCR beta chain stems from a study of blood T cell repertoires in COVID-19. The wider study: Spain, Italy and the United States supplied samples that represented acute and convalescent COVID-19.

V was cut by 4 bases and J by 0 bases, with 16 bases left in between. This CDR3 has 16 residues. Germline CDR1 is SGDLS and CDR2 is YYNGEE. This table comes from immunoSEQ multiplex PCR, and its TCRdb copy is limited to in-frame clones, with some not included. The table records hundreds of thousands of clones, around 89% of them present only once. This TCR came from a man aged 35-49 years with acute or convalescent COVID-19. Sequenced: peripheral blood. The chain uses TRBV9 and TRBJ1-2; no firm D call. CDR3 nucleotide sequence: TGTGCCAGCAGCCATTCTCCCAGCGTAGCTAACTATGGCTACACCTTC. It is translated as CASSHSPSVANYGYTF.